This passage covers 14 T cell receptor beta chains from one sample sequenced in a study of neurological immune-mediated disorders (dated by TCRdb to between 2018 and 2021). The library relied on 5' RACE. The instrument given in TCRdb is Illumina HiSeq 2500. TCRdb itself trimmed the public reads at Q25 with fastp, ran MiXCR and retained productive beta chains. Entries are consolidated by CDR3 protein sequence, retaining the most common genes and DNA. For this sample there are about 71,000 distinct CDR3 sequences; nearly 3.5% appear just once. The ten most abundant clones make up around 3.6% of the sample. The sequencing input was PBMCs. These receptors all stem from a man aged 40-49 years with multiple sclerosis.

This clonotype came up a few times. The rearrangement links TRBV20-1 to TRBJ2-3; D perhaps matches TRBD2 (6 bases). Germline loops: CDR1 DFQATT, CDR2 SNEGSKA (reference sequence). Trimming took 6 bases from V and 2 from J, leaving 21 bases between them. The CDR3 runs 16 residues. The CDR3, as DNA: TGCAGTGCGGGGCCGGTAGCAGCGGGTTCCACAGATACGCAGTATTTT. Its protein product is CSAGPVAAGSTDTQYF.

This clonotype showed up many times. The chain couples TRBV20-1 to TRBJ2-1, with TRBD1 matching 8 bases. The V gene end was trimmed by 3 bases and the J gene end by 4 bases; junction bases not matched to a gene: 2. Germline V gene lookup returns CDR1 DFQATT and CDR2 SNEGSKA (reference sequence). This CDR3 spans 13 amino acids. CDR3 sequence: CSASGQGYNEQFF. The DNA of the CDR3 is TGCAGTGCTAGTGGACAGGGTTACAATGAGCAGTTCTTC.

This clonotype was observed at least ten times. This chain uses TRBV24-1 with TRBJ2-1; TRBD2 is a possible D gene (6 bases). The CDR3 is 14 amino acids. Per the germline V gene, CDR1 is KGHDR and CDR2 is SFDVKD. The ends were cut back, 4 bases at V and 2 bases at J, with 8 bases in the middle. The CDR3 sequence is CATSDRTTYNEQFF. CDR3 nucleotide sequence: TGTGCCACCAGTGACCGGACTACCTACAATGAGCAGTTCTTC.

Ten or more counts support this clonotype. The J gene is TRBJ2-7, the V gene TRBV5-1; D might be TRBD1 (7 bases). V lost 5 bases and J 1 base, leaving 13 bases between the germline ends. The CDR3 is 14 amino acids. From germline, CDR1 is SGHRS and CDR2 YFSETQ. In DNA form, the CDR3 reads TGCGCCAGCAGGCGGGACAGCGAATCCTACGAGCAGTACTTC. Its protein product is CASRRDSESYEQYF.

The sample holds many counts of this clonotype. The chain has TRBV5-1 and TRBJ2-7, with D possibly TRBD1 on 5 matching bases. The germline V gene encodes CDR1 SGHRS and CDR2 YFSETQ. The CDR3 extends over 14 amino acids. The germline V and J ends were trimmed by 5 bases and 2 bases, with 14 bases remaining between them. CDR3 amino acids: CASSQEGAAYEQYF. The DNA of the CDR3 is TGCGCCAGCAGTCAGGAAGGGGCCGCCTACGAGCAGTACTTC.

This clonotype has ten or more counts. This chain connects TRBV20-1 to TRBJ1-6; D call uncertain. Germline CDR1 is DFQATT and CDR2 is SNEGSKA (reference sequence). This CDR3 comprises 11 residues. V lost 0 bases, J lost 18 bases, and 12 bases lay in between. CDR3 sequence (DNA): TGCAGTGCTAGAGATCTATGGCAAAACCACTTT. Translating it yields CSARDLWQNHF.

This clonotype showed up many times. The genes are TRBV7-9 and TRBJ2-1, with TRBD1 identical over 8 bases. The CDR3 totals 15 residues. Trimming removed 5 bases from V and 6 bases from J; junction bases left unmatched: 9. The V gene's germline CDR1 is SEHNR and CDR2 FQNEAQ (reference sequence). CDR3 sequence (DNA): TGTGCCAGCAGCCCCGGACAGGGTTCTAGCAATGAGCAGTTCTTC. Translated: CASSPGQGSSNEQFF.

The V and J genes are TRBV29-1 and TRBJ2-1; 8 bases are shared with TRBD2. The CDR3 extends over 13 amino acids. Germline V gene data show CDR1 as SQVTM and CDR2 as ANQGSEA. V lost 7 bases and J lost 6; bases outside the gene matches: 8. In DNA form, the CDR3 reads TGCAGCGCCGGTGCGGGAGGTCCCAATGAGCAGTTCTTC. It specifies CSAGAGGPNEQFF.

In this sample, this clonotype turned up many times. This rearrangement joins TRBV20-1 to TRBJ2-2; possible D gene TRBD2, 6 bases. Germline assignment: CDR1 DFQATT and CDR2 SNEGSKA (reference sequence). Trimming took 4 bases from V and 6 from J, leaving 9 bases between them. The CDR3 is 12 amino acids. The CDR3 spells CSANWGAGELFF. CDR3 in DNA: TGCAGTGCTAATTGGGGGGCCGGGGAGCTGTTTTTT.

This clonotype was picked up many times. This CDR3 reads CASSLAAGGDTGELFF. The CDR3 region has the DNA TGCGCCAGCAGCTTGGCGGCAGGTGGAGACACCGGGGAGCTGTTTTTT. The rearrangement joins TRBV5-1 to TRBJ2-2; D gene ambiguous. V shed 0 bases and J shed 3 bases, with 12 bases lying between them. Germline V lookup: CDR1 SGHRS, CDR2 YFSETQ. The CDR3 totals 16 residues.

This clonotype was seen at least ten times. The chain employs TRBV5-1 and TRBJ1-2, with TRBD1 identical over 8 bases. With V trimmed by 2 bases and J by 3 bases, 12 bases remained unmatched. Germline V gives CDR1 SGHRS, CDR2 YFSETQ. The CDR3 runs 17 residues. CDR3 nucleotide sequence: TGCGCCAGCAGCTTCTCTTGGACAGGGATTAGGGACTATGGCTACACCTTC. Its protein product is CASSFSWTGIRDYGYTF.

This clonotype was seen a handful of times. The chain has TRBV20-1 and TRBJ1-6, with D possibly TRBD1 on 5 matching bases. This CDR3 contains 14 residues. The V end lost 5 bases, the J end lost 0 bases, and 8 bases lay between the germline ends. The V gene's germline CDR1 is DFQATT and CDR2 SNEGSKA (reference sequence). CDR3 protein: CSARQISYNSPLHF. DNA of the CDR3: TGCAGTGCTCGACAGATCTCCTATAATTCACCCCTCCACTTT.

The chain has TRBV4-2 and TRBJ2-7; D gene uncertain. Germline values: CDR1 LGHNA, CDR2 YNFKEQ. V dropped 2 bases and J dropped 2 bases, with 7 bases sitting between them. The CDR3 length is 13 residues. The CDR3 spells CASSQQRAYEQYF. The CDR3 DNA reads as TGTGCCAGCAGCCAACAAAGGGCCTACGAGCAGTACTTC.

This clonotype was detected ten times or more. An end of the junction differs from the germline gene, which may be a read error. CDR3 sequence: CASSLSRSNTEAFF. The CDR3 DNA follows: TGCGCCAGCAGCTTGTCAAGAAGCAACACTGAAGCTTTCTTT. The chain joins TRBV27 to TRBJ1-1; D ambiguous. CDR3 length: 14 residues. The germline CDR1 and CDR2 sequences are MNHEY and SMNVEV (reference sequence).